Listed here are 25 T cell receptor beta chains from one sample, sequenced in a study of shared clonotypes between healthy human individuals (dated by TCRdb to 2019 to 2021). Library preparation used the immunoSEQ multiplex PCR assay. TCRdb stores this immuneACCESS table with in-frame sequences only. Part of the clones is absent; in the studies checked, under half of the shortfall reflects unresolved V genes, and no reason is known for the rest. The sample includes about 480,000 clones, with about 80% observed a single time. Of the sample, around 13% falls within the top ten clones. Sequencing used PBMCs. The receptors derive from a woman aged 40 to 49 in good health. Some clones in this sample may be carry-over from other donors' samples.

In this sample, this clone turned up a few times. Other nucleotide sequences in the sample specify the same CDR3. The V gene is TRBV7-9, the J gene TRBJ1-1; tentatively, D is TRBD1 (5 bases). CDR1 is SEHNR, CDR2 FQNEAQ, per germline (reference sequence). Deletions cut 4 bases from V and 8 bases from J, with 11 bases between. The CDR3 is 12 residues long. Here the CDR3 DNA reads TGTGCCAGCAGCTCGGGGGGTACCGAAGCTTTCTTT. Translated, it gives CASSSGGTEAFF. Together with reference TRBV7-9 and TRBJ1-1, the CDR3 gives the full variable domain: DTGVSQNPRHKITKRGQNVTFRCDPISEHNRLYWYRQTLGQGPEFLTYFQNEAQLEKSRLLSDRFSAERPKGSFSTLEIQRTEQGDSAMYLCASSSGGTEAFFGQGTRLTVV.

The rearrangement uses TRBV5-1 and TRBJ2-7, with D unresolved. Germline assignment: CDR1 SGHRS and CDR2 YFSETQ. Trimming pared 0 bases from V and 7 bases from J, leaving 8 bases between. The CDR3 is 12 residues long. The CDR3 coding sequence is TGCGCCAGCAGCTTGGTTGTGGGAGAGCAGTACTTC. This codes for CASSLVVGEQYF.

The chain recombines TRBV7-9 with TRBJ2-7; the D gene is possibly TRBD1 (5 bases). Per germline, CDR1 SEHNR and CDR2 FQNEAQ (reference sequence). V was clipped by 1 base and J by 0 bases, with 13 bases between them. This CDR3 spans 16 amino acids. For the CDR3, the DNA is TGTGCCAGCAGCTTAGGTTCGGCAGGGAACTCCTACGAGCAGTACTTC. Translation gives CASSLGSAGNSYEQYF.

The chain carries TRBV6-5 and TRBJ2-2; TRBD2 matches at 9 bases. CDR3 length: 14 amino acids. J lost 4 bases, V lost 7 bases, and 4 bases had no gene match. Germline V gene lookup returns CDR1 MNHEY and CDR2 SVGAGI. DNA for the CDR3: TGTGCCAGCAACTCGGGACTAGCCACCGGGGAGCTGTTTTTT. Protein product: CASNSGLATGELFF.

The J gene is TRBJ1-2, the V gene TRBV6-5, with D perhaps TRBD1 (6 bases). V lost 6 bases, J lost 3 bases, and 17 bases lay in between. CDR1 is MNHEY and CDR2 is SVGAGI in the germline V gene. The CDR3 runs to 15 residues. CDR3 in amino acids: CASSPRGGVDYGYTF. CDR3 nucleotides: TGTGCCAGCAGCCCCCGAGGGGGTGTGGACTATGGCTACACCTTC.

This chain joins TRBV7-7 and TRBJ2-3; D might be TRBD1 (6 bases). V dropped 5 bases and J dropped 3 bases, with 12 bases sitting between them. Germline values: CDR1 SSHAT, CDR2 FNYEAQ (reference sequence). The CDR3 sequence is 14 residues long. The CDR3 DNA reads as TGTGCCAGCAGCCATGGACAGCTTACAGATACGCAGTATTTT. This codes for CASSHGQLTDTQYF.

V and J are TRBV2 and TRBJ2-7, with 9 bases fitting TRBD2. This CDR3 is built from 14 residues. CDR1 SNHLY and CDR2 FYNNEI come from the germline V gene. The V segment lost 6 bases and the J segment 3 bases; nucleotides outside the gene matches: 6. This CDR3 reads CASRREGPLYEQYF. The CDR3 DNA is TGTGCCAGCAGGCGGGAGGGCCCCCTCTACGAGCAGTACTTC.

A few counts support this clone. The V gene is TRBV7-9, the J gene TRBJ2-5, with D tentatively TRBD1 or TRBD2 (5 bases each). Between the trimmed V and J ends, which lost 1 base and 5 bases, there was a span of 14 bases. The V gene's germline CDR1 is SEHNR and CDR2 FQNEAQ (reference sequence). The CDR3 is 15 amino acids. The CDR3 region has the DNA TGTGCCAGCAGCTTAGAGGCAGGGCGAGGGGAGACCCAGTACTTC. Translating gives CASSLEAGRGETQYF. Full variable domain (rest looked up from reference TRBV7-9 and TRBJ2-5): DTGVSQNPRHKITKRGQNVTFRCDPISEHNRLYWYRQTLGQGPEFLTYFQNEAQLEKSRLLSDRFSAERPKGSFSTLEIQRTEQGDSAMYLCASSLEAGRGETQYFGPGTRLLVL.

V usage is TRBV15 and J usage is TRBJ1-1; D remains unclear. Trimming removed 5 bases at V and 10 bases at J, with 17 bases between. Germline assignment: CDR1 LNHNV and CDR2 YYDKDF (reference sequence). The CDR3 runs to 13 residues. CDR3 nucleotides: TGTGCCACCAGCGAGGAGGCATCATCAAGAGCTTTCTTT. Residues: CATSEEASSRAFF.

This clone was seen just once. This chain joins TRBV7-9 and TRBJ1-2, with a possible D match to TRBD1 (6 bases). The CDR3 runs to 14 residues. Germline-derived CDR1 and CDR2 are SEHNR and FQNEAQ (reference sequence). The ends were cut back, 1 base at V and 10 bases at J, with 16 bases in the middle. The CDR3, as DNA: TGTGCCAGCAGCTTAGATTGGACAGCGACTGACTACACCTTC. Translating gives CASSLDWTATDYTF.

V and J are TRBV5-1 and TRBJ2-5; 7 nucleotides match TRBD2. The CDR3 has 16 residues. Germline values: CDR1 SGHRS, CDR2 YFSETQ. V gave up 4 bases and J gave up 1 base; unmatched junction bases: 10. The CDR3 DNA sequence: TGCGCCAGCAGCCTATCGGGACTAAACTTCCAAGAGACCCAGTACTTC. It encodes CASSLSGLNFQETQYF.

This sequence joins TRBV27 and TRBJ2-1; a weak D match, TRBD1 (5 bases). The CDR3 has 14 residues. V gave up 4 bases and J gave up 2 bases, with 9 bases separating them. The V gene's germline CDR1 is MNHEY and CDR2 SMNVEV (reference sequence). The CDR3 nucleotides are TGTGCCAGCAGTTCGCAGGGCCCCTACAATGAGCAGTTCTTC. It translates to CASSSQGPYNEQFF.

The gene calls are TRBV7-8 and TRBJ2-7; 8 bases are a match to TRBD2. The length of the CDR3 is 17 residues. Germline CDR1 reads SGHVS; CDR2 reads FQNEAQ. V lost 1 base and J lost 4; bases outside the gene matches: 12. The CDR3 loop is CASSLGLASGSGYEQYF. Here the CDR3 DNA reads TGTGCCAGCAGCTTAGGGCTAGCAAGCGGGAGCGGGTACGAGCAGTACTTC.

The chain uses TRBV5-6 and TRBJ1-2; the D is unclear. Germline values: CDR1 SGHDT, CDR2 YYEEEE. V was pared by 0 bases and J by 5 bases, with 8 bases between. The CDR3 loop spans 13 amino acids. CDR3: CASSLEAAYGYTF. CDR3 nucleotides: TGTGCCAGCAGCTTGGAGGCAGCTTATGGCTACACCTTC.

The chain joins TRBV23-1 to TRBJ1-1; D call uncertain. TRBV23-1 is identified as an open reading frame with a role that is uncertain. The V gene lost 0 bases and the J gene lost 0 bases, with 8 bases spanning the gap. CDR3 length equals 15 residues. CDR3 protein: CASSQSLMMNTEAFF. In nucleotides, the CDR3 is TGCGCCAGCAGTCAATCCCTCATGATGAACACTGAAGCTTTCTTT.

The rearrangement links TRBV7-2 to TRBJ2-7; TRBD1 matches at 7 bases. The CDR3 is made up of 15 amino acids. The germline V gene encodes CDR1 SGHTA and CDR2 FQGNSA. V shed 0 bases and J 2 bases; nucleotides not matched to a gene: 4. CDR3 in amino acids: CASSLAQGVPYEQYF. The CDR3 region has the DNA TGTGCCAGCAGCTTAGCCCAGGGGGTTCCCTACGAGCAGTACTTC.

About this clone: The sample carries other DNA sequences with the same CDR3. The CDR3 is CASSPPAGGETQYF. The CDR3 DNA follows: TGTGCCAGCTCACCCCCAGCGGGAGGAGAGACCCAGTACTTC. This chain links TRBV18 with TRBJ2-5; 9 nucleotides match TRBD2. Germline lookup yields CDR1 KGHSH and CDR2 LQKENI. Trimming took 3 bases from V and 4 from J; bases not matched to a gene: 3. This CDR3 is built from 14 residues.

The chain joins TRBV2 to TRBJ2-1, with 13 bases aligning to TRBD2. J lost 4 bases, V lost 7 bases, and 10 bases had no gene match. The CDR3 loop spans 17 amino acids. Germline loops: CDR1 SNHLY, CDR2 FYNNEI. The CDR3 spells CASTPIGGLAGYNEQFF. CDR3 coding DNA: TGTGCCAGCACCCCCATAGGGGGACTAGCGGGATACAATGAGCAGTTCTTC.

J is TRBJ2-5 and V is TRBV7-2; possible D gene TRBD2, 5 bases. CDR3 size: 14 residues. The germline V gene has CDR1 SGHTA and CDR2 FQGNSA. Between the trimmed V and J ends, which lost 5 bases and 5 bases, there was a span of 15 bases. Here the CDR3 reads CASSPRTLRETQYF. The CDR3, as DNA: TGTGCCAGCAGCCCGCGGACTCTTAGGGAGACCCAGTACTTC.

This chain connects TRBV11-2 to TRBJ2-3; 8 positions agree with TRBD1. Germline CDR1 is SGHAT and CDR2 is FQNNGV. CDR3 length equals 14 residues. J was trimmed by 4 bases and V by 6 bases; bases with no gene match: 6. CDR3: CASRTDREADTQYF. Here the CDR3 DNA reads TGTGCCAGCAGAACGGACAGGGAAGCAGATACGCAGTATTTT. Combining the CDR3 with reference TRBV11-2 and TRBJ2-3 gives the whole variable domain EAGVAQSPRYKIIEKRQSVAFWCNPISGHATLYWYQQILGQGPKLLIQFQNNGVVDDSQLPKDRFSAERLKGVDSTLKIQPAKLEDSAVYLCASRTDREADTQYFGPGTRLTVL.

J is TRBJ2-3 and V is TRBV18; D is uncertain. Germline V gene sequence: CDR1 KGHSH, CDR2 LQKENI. Trimming pared 3 bases from V and 4 bases from J, leaving 14 bases between. The CDR3 covers 15 residues. Here the CDR3 DNA reads TGTGCCAGCTCACCCTTACTATCTCGGGCAGATACGCAGTATTTT. Amino acid sequence: CASSPLLSRADTQYF.

The chain combines TRBV6-6 with TRBJ1-5, with 7 bases fitting TRBD1. From germline, CDR1 is MNHNY and CDR2 SVGAGI (reference sequence). The CDR3 is 13 residues long. J was trimmed by 11 bases and V by 5 bases; bases with no gene match: 9. CDR3 bases: TGTGCCAGCAGTGATACCCCACAGGGGTCCCAGCATTTT. Its translation: CASSDTPQGSQHF.

The chain employs TRBV7-8 and TRBJ2-2; no clear D gene. CDR3 length equals 15 residues. Germline CDR1 and CDR2: SGHVS and FQNEAQ. V lost 1 base to trimming and J lost 5 bases, with 11 bases between them. CDR3 nucleotides: TGTGCCAGCAGCTTAGAAGGCCTAGAGACCGGGGAGCTGTTTTTT. This gives the protein CASSLEGLETGELFF.

Comment on this clone: Within the sample, other DNA sequences also encode this same CDR3. The rearrangement links TRBV10-3 to TRBJ1-1; D perhaps matches TRBD1 (5 bases). The CDR3 covers 14 residues. The V end was cut by 0 bases, the J end by 4 bases, with 9 bases between. Germline loops: CDR1 ENHRY, CDR2 SYGVKD. The CDR3 nucleotides read TGTGCCATCAGTGAGTCGGGCGGGGGCACTGAAGCTTTCTTT. Residues: CAISESGGGTEAFF.

The J gene is TRBJ1-2, the V gene TRBV29-1; D uncertain. Germline V gene data show CDR1 as SQVTM and CDR2 as ANQGSEA. Trimming removed 3 bases at V and 4 bases at J, with 9 bases between. There are 12 residues in the CDR3. The chain's CDR3 is CSVETSLYGYTF. In DNA form, the CDR3 reads TGCAGCGTTGAGACAAGCCTCTATGGCTACACCTTC. Combining the CDR3 with reference TRBV29-1 and TRBJ1-2 gives the whole variable domain SAVISQKPSRDICQRGTSLTIQCQVDSQVTMMFWYRQQPGQSLTLIATANQGSEATYESGFVIDKFPISRPNLTFSTLTVSNMSPEDSSIYLCSVETSLYGYTFGSGTRLTVV.